Below, one TCR beta chain is given with its context. Its antigen is unidentified. The time point here: after neoadjuvant nivolumab, at surgical resection. Analysis of PBMCs was direct, with no culture step. This table comes from immunoSEQ multiplex PCR, and its TCRdb copy is limited to in-frame clones, with some not included. The sample has around 32,000 clones, about 80% seen once. This record comes from a study of neoadjuvant anti-PD-1 for oral cavity cancer. Study-wide background: Patients without progression got a fourth dose around day 43.

CDR1 MNHNY and CDR2 SVGAGI come from the germline V gene (reference sequence). The J segment lost 4 bases and the V segment lost 5 bases, leaving 7 bases of the junction unmatched. CDR3 length equals 15 residues. Study outcomes and limitations: Non-responders to neoadjuvant nivolumab had significantly more clonal PBMC T cells than responders. Each response group had just a few patients in TCR analyses.

This clonotype was obtained from a person aged 40 to 85 with oral cavity squamous cell carcinoma. The sample consisted of PBMCs, taken after nivolumab (anti-PD-1) treatment. The chain couples TRBV6-6 to TRBJ2-5, with 10 bases matching TRBD1. The CDR3 is CASSDRGPYRETQYF. For the CDR3, the DNA is TGTGCCAGCAGTGACAGGGGGCCCTACCGAGAGACCCAGTACTTC.